This note documents a single T cell receptor beta chain sequence. As yet, its antigen is unknown. The V gene end was trimmed by 3 bases and the J gene end by 3 bases; junction bases not matched to a gene: 5. The CDR3 has 15 amino acids. CDR1 and CDR2 (germline): LNHDA, SQIVND (reference sequence). The sample is drawn from a study of T cell responses to AZD1222 COVID-19 vaccine. Study at large: Second-dose intervals of approximately 4 or approximately 12 weeks were pooled.

Sequencing was performed with immunoSEQ multiplex PCR; in TCRdb, only in-frame clones are kept and a portion is missing. The sample lists 80,000 to 90,000 clones, over 85% occurring once. Study-wide results and limits: A mostly white British donor set with more females was recruited, and clonal diversity was possibly underestimated. Breadth and depth of Spike-specific TCRs rose after two AZD1222 doses.

This clonotype was sampled from an adult in good health. The input for sequencing was peripheral blood, taken on day 0 of AZD1222 vaccination. The gene calls are TRBV19 and TRBJ1-1; TRBD1 aligns across 9 bases. Here the CDR3 DNA reads TGTGCCAGTAGTATTACAGGGGGCGCTCACACTGAAGCTTTCTTT. Translating it yields CASSITGGAHTEAFF.